The rows below give T cell receptor beta chains drawn from one sample of a study of T cells in Graves' hyperthyroidism and ophthalmopathy. From the multiplex PCR reads, TCRdb called clonotypes with MiXCR, one entry per CDR3 protein. The repertoire holds fewer than 700,000 distinct CDR3 sequences, with 15% to 20% as singletons. Sequencing input: blood. The receptors come from a woman in her twenties or thirties with Graves' hyperthyroidism. Both conserved end residues are part of each CDR3. The D gene is left open where the match is weak. Part of the rows lack a size; the others show once, few, many or a class for expanded clones.

many	TRBV12-3/TRBV12-4	TRBD1	TRBJ2-1	CASSGLGQGYNEQFF	TGTGCCAGCAGTGGACTGGGACAGGGGTACAATGAGCAGTTCTTC
.	TRBV9	TRBD2	TRBJ2-1	CASSVGLAVYNEQFF	TGTGCCAGCAGCGTAGGACTAGCGGTATACAATGAGCAGTTCTTC
many	TRBV7-9	.	TRBJ2-1	CASLAINEQFF	TGTGCCAGTCTAGCGATCAATGAGCAGTTCTTC
.	TRBV6-5	.	TRBJ1-3	CASSYRVSGNTIYF	TGTGCCAGCAGTTACCGAGTTTCTGGAAACACCATATATTTT
.	TRBV6-1	TRBD1	TRBJ2-5	CASRRTGGKETQYF	TGTGCCAGCAGGAGGACAGGGGGCAAAGAGACCCAGTACTTC
few	TRBV7-9	TRBD2	TRBJ2-3	CASSLPMGGSEDTQYF	TGTGCCAGCAGCTTACCCATGGGGGGGAGTGAGGATACGCAGTATTTT
.	TRBV28	.	TRBJ1-2	CASSFGLSYGYTF	TGTGCCAGCAGTTTCGGACTCAGCTATGGCTACACCTTC
many	TRBV7-3	TRBD1	TRBJ2-1	CASSLTTGGNEQFF	TGTGCCAGCAGCTTAACAACAGGGGGTAATGAGCAGTTCTTC
few	TRBV12-5	.	TRBJ1-5	CASGLVRLRSAPQPQHF	TGTGCTAGTGGTTTGGTACGCCTCCGGTCAGCCCCCCAGCCCCAGCATTTT
few	TRBV20-1	.	TRBJ2-5	CSAPRGTQQGGTQYF	TGCAGTGCCCCCCGTGGGACTCAACAGGGAGGGACCCAGTACTTC
many	TRBV29-1	.	TRBJ2-3	CSVELDTQYF	TGCAGCGTCGAACTAGATACGCAGTATTTT
many	TRBV7-8	.	TRBJ1-5	CASSLGRGQPQHF	TGTGCCAGCAGCTTAGGACGCGGTCAGCCCCAGCATTTT
few	TRBV19	TRBD2	TRBJ2-1	CASSMGLAVNEQFF	TGTGCCAGTAGTATGGGACTAGCGGTTAATGAGCAGTTCTTC
many	TRBV6-2/TRBV6-3	TRBD1	TRBJ1-2	CASRPTGLVYGYTF	TGTGCCAGCAGACCGACAGGGCTGGTCTATGGCTACACCTTC